This TCR beta chain was obtained from a study of cytomegalovirus exposure and HLA in healthy donors. The donors comprised healthy bone marrow donors. Donors showed nominal health when sampled, although they likely had unrecorded immune exposures. The PCR employed 60 Vbeta primers together with 13 Jbeta primers. Sequenced by immunoSEQ multiplex PCR; TCRdb stores in-frame clones only, minus some. The sample shows under 200,000 clones, about 71% of them seen only once. This CDR3 is 13 amino acids long. Unmatched junction bases numbered 3, after V lost 3 bases and J lost 5 bases. In germline, CDR1 is ENHRY, CDR2 SYGVKD.

This chain links TRBV10-3 with TRBJ2-5, with TRBD2 matching 7 bases. Sequencing was done on a sample of PBMCs. The source of this sequence is a woman between 40 and 55 years old in good health and CMV-seropositive. The CDR3 loop is CAISDYGGETQYF. As DNA, the CDR3 is TGTGCCATCAGTGACTACGGGGGGGAGACCCAGTACTTC.